This T cell receptor (beta chain) was retrieved from a study of blood T cell repertoires in COVID-19. Assay used: immunoSEQ multiplex PCR; TCRdb lists only in-frame clones, some missing. The sample includes 240,000 or so clones, roughly 77% of them seen just once. V was clipped by 3 bases and J by 0 bases; unmatched bases: 5. The CDR3 totals 16 residues. Germline lookup yields CDR1 SGHNT and CDR2 YYREEE (reference sequence). This chain links TRBV5-4 with TRBJ2-3; TRBD2 agrees at 9 bases. The source material was peripheral blood. The TCR originated in a woman of 80 years or more with acute or convalescent COVID-19. DNA of the CDR3: TGTGCCAGCAGCTCGGGGACTAGCCATAGCACAGATACGCAGTATTTT. Translation gives CASSSGTSHSTDTQYF.